This section outlines one T cell receptor beta chain sequence together with its context. This sample is drawn from a study of T cell changes during pregnancy in multiple sclerosis. Germline V CDR1 and CDR2: SEHNR, FQNEAQ (reference sequence). The ends lost 1 base at V and 5 bases at J; junction bases unmatched: 6. This CDR3 comprises 15 residues. Profiling relied on immunoSEQ multiplex PCR, and the TCRdb table lists in-frame clones only, not all of them. The sample carries 38,000 or so clones, 90% to 95% recorded once. The rearrangement uses TRBV7-9 and TRBJ1-1; 8 bases line up with TRBD1. The sample here was CD4+ T cells from peripheral blood mononuclear cells, taken in the second trimester of pregnancy. The receptor comes from a female donor in good health, enrolled as a control in a pregnancy study. The DNA of the CDR3 is TGTGCCAGCAGCTTAGGATCAGGGGGCAGTACTGAAGCTTTCTTT. This translates into CASSLGSGGSTEAFF.